Listed here are 23 T cell receptor beta chains from one sample, sequenced in a study of molecular identifiers for immune sequencing clone quantification. TCRdb re-called the PCR reads through MiXCR, storing one row per CDR3 protein. The sample contains under 650,000 distinct CDR3 sequences, approximately 20% of which appear only once. The specimen was naive CD8+ T cells from blood, with Jurkat cell RNA spiked in. Subset defined: FACS-sorted CD8+CD4-CCR7+CD45RA+ naive T cells. These receptor sequences come from a human donor in good health. Some libraries in this study had Jurkat cell RNA spiked in.

The rearrangement links TRBV4-3 to TRBJ2-1; TRBD2 might be the D (7 bases). This CDR3 comprises 16 residues. Per the germline V gene, CDR1 is LGHNA and CDR2 is YSLEER. Trimming took off 4 bases at V and 7 bases at J, with 20 bases between the two ends. The CDR3 sequence: CASSLALAGAGNEQFF. In nucleotides, the CDR3 is TGCGCCAGCAGCCTAGCACTTGCGGGGGCGGGGAATGAGCAGTTCTTC.

This clonotype was picked up many times. This chain joins TRBV14 and TRBJ2-5; 10 bases match TRBD1. The CDR3 contains 13 residues. Losses at the gene ends were 5 bases for V and 5 bases for J; bases not matched to a gene: 2. Germline assignment: CDR1 SGHDN and CDR2 FVKESK. CDR3 nucleotides: TGTGCCAGCAGCGCGACAGGGGGCGAGACCCAGTACTTC. Translated, it gives CASSATGGETQYF.

This clonotype was seen a few times. The CDR3 DNA is TGCAGTGCTAGAGGGGTCTTCTCCTTCAGCAATGAGCAGTTCTTC. Protein product: CSARGVFSFSNEQFF. The gene calls are TRBV20-1 and TRBJ2-1; D unclear. V lost 1 base and J 6 bases, leaving 16 bases between the germline ends. Germline CDR1 and CDR2: DFQATT and SNEGSKA (reference sequence). The CDR3 loop spans 15 amino acids.

The V call is TRBV13, the J call TRBJ2-5, with 9 positions matching TRBD1. V shed 0 bases and J 1 base; nucleotides not matched to a gene: 3. This CDR3 region has 16 residues. Germline assignment: CDR1 PRHDT and CDR2 FYEKMQ (reference sequence). The CDR3 DNA follows: TGTGCCAGCAGCTTAGGCATACAGGGGGCCCAAGAGACCCAGTACTTC. Its translation is CASSLGIQGAQETQYF.

Here the CDR3 reads CASSLGGRRTDTQYF. CDR3 DNA: TGTGCCAGCAGCTTGGGGGGGAGGAGGACAGATACGCAGTATTTT. The chain carries TRBV5-6 and TRBJ2-3; maybe TRBD2 (6 bases). Trimming pared 0 bases from V and 3 bases from J, leaving 11 bases between. Germline CDR1 is SGHDT and CDR2 is YYEEEE. This CDR3 spans 15 amino acids.

About this clonotype: A much bigger clone sits one base away, suggesting this may be a read error. The J gene is TRBJ1-1, the V gene TRBV19; D is uncertain. Germline CDR1 reads LNHDA; CDR2 reads SQIVND (reference sequence). There are 12 residues in the CDR3. V was cut by 11 bases and J by 1 base, with 11 bases left in between. CDR3 in amino acids: CACKIRNTEAFF. The DNA for the CDR3 is TGTGCCTGTAAAATAAGGAACACTGAAGCTTTCTTT.

This clonotype was recorded many times. V is TRBV27 and J is TRBJ2-7; 7 positions agree with TRBD1. Germline V gene sequence: CDR1 MNHEY, CDR2 SMNVEV (reference sequence). The CDR3 length is 13 residues. The V segment lost 10 bases and the J segment 1 base; nucleotides outside the gene matches: 7. CDR3 coding DNA: TGTGCCACCGCCCTGGGACAGTCCTACGAGCAGTACTTC. Protein product: CATALGQSYEQYF.

This clonotype turned up a few times. The chain's CDR3 is CASTLVGTSGKGKSTDTQYF. DNA for the CDR3: TGTGCCAGCACCCTCGTAGGGACTAGCGGGAAAGGAAAAAGCACAGATACGCAGTATTTT. This chain joins TRBV11-3 and TRBJ2-3; 13 bases are a match to TRBD2. V gave up 7 bases and J gave up 0 bases; unmatched junction bases: 16. Germline V gives CDR1 SGHNT, CDR2 YENEEA. This CDR3 spans 20 amino acids.

The rearrangement joins TRBV6-2 or TRBV6-3 to TRBJ1-2; D gene ambiguous. Per germline, CDR1 MNHEY and CDR2 SVGEGT. The CDR3 length is 13 residues. Deletions cut 4 bases from V and 5 bases from J, with 11 bases between. The CDR3 DNA reads as TGTGCCAGCAGTTGCGTCAATCTATATGGCTACACCTTC. It specifies CASSCVNLYGYTF.

Written as DNA, the CDR3 is TGTGCCAGCAGTGATGGGGGGCAGGGAGGTTCACCCCTCCACTTT. The encoded protein is CASSDGGQGGSPLHF. This chain uses TRBV2 with TRBJ1-6; perhaps TRBD1 as D (6 bases). Germline CDR1 is SNHLY and CDR2 is FYNNEI. V lost 3 bases and J lost 9, with 15 bases in between. The CDR3 is made up of 15 amino acids.

This clonotype appeared many times. The rearrangement links TRBV13 to TRBJ2-5; 8 nucleotides match TRBD1. The CDR3 contains 15 residues. Germline CDR1 is PRHDT and CDR2 is FYEKMQ (reference sequence). The trim removed 5 bases at V and 2 bases at J, leaving 7 bases unmatched. The CDR3 sequence: CASSLDHRGQETQYF. The CDR3, as DNA: TGTGCCAGCAGCCTAGATCACAGGGGGCAAGAGACCCAGTACTTC. Drawing the rest from reference TRBV13 and TRBJ2-5, the complete variable domain is AAGVIQSPRHLIKEKRETATLKCYPIPRHDTVYWYQQGPGQDPQFLISFYEKMQSDKGSIPDRFSAQQFSDYHSELNMSSLELGDSALYFCASSLDHRGQETQYFGPGTRLLVL.

In this sample, this clonotype turned up a few times. The chain links TRBV4-1 to TRBJ2-7; 16 bases are a match to TRBD2. Germline V lookup: CDR1 MGHRA, CDR2 YSYEKL. V trimming: 5 bases; J trimming: 6 bases; junction bases outside the gene matches: 4. The CDR3 sequence is 15 residues long. CDR3 in amino acids: CASSKGTSGRAEQYF. Written as DNA, the CDR3 is TGCGCCAGCAGCAAAGGGACTAGCGGGAGGGCCGAGCAGTACTTC.

Concerning this clonotype: A much larger clone sits a single nucleotide away, making a read error possible. The genes are TRBV7-9 and TRBJ2-2, with unresolved D. V lost 1 base to trimming and J lost 9 bases, with 6 bases between them. The CDR3 contains 12 residues. The germline CDR1 and CDR2 sequences are SEHNR and FQNEAQ (reference sequence). The CDR3 DNA follows: TGTGCCAGCAGCTTAGACGCCTGGGAGCTGTTTTTT. It specifies CASSLDAWELFF.

In regard to this clonotype: This may come from a read error, since a much larger clone is one base off. V usage is TRBV5-1 and J usage is TRBJ1-1; possibly TRBD1 for D (6 bases). The germline CDR1 and CDR2 sequences are SGHRS and YFSETQ. CDR3 size: 14 residues. The CDR3 DNA reads as TGCACCAGCAGCTTGGGGGGGGCCTGGACTGAAGCTTTCTTT. Amino acids: CTSSLGGAWTEAFF. Filled out from reference TRBV5-1 and TRBJ1-1, the complete variable domain reads KAGVTQTPRYLIKTRGQQVTLSCSPISGHRSVSWYQQTPGQGLQFLFEYFSETQRNKGNFPGRFSGRQFSNSRSEMNVSTLELGDSALYLCTSSLGGAWTEAFFGQGTRLTVV.

This clonotype was counted only a few times. This rearrangement joins TRBV20-1 to TRBJ2-2, with D possibly matching TRBD1 (6 bases). Germline loops: CDR1 DFQATT, CDR2 SNEGSKA (reference sequence). The CDR3 is 15 residues long. V was pared by 0 bases and J by 1 base, with 9 bases between. CDR3: CSARDPDRNTGELFF. CDR3 nucleotides: TGCAGTGCTAGAGACCCGGACAGGAACACCGGGGAGCTGTTTTTT.

This clonotype was observed many times. The chain has TRBV5-1 and TRBJ2-7; TRBD2 might be the D (5 bases). CDR1 SGHRS and CDR2 YFSETQ come from the germline V gene. V lost 1 base and J lost 3, with 14 bases in between. The CDR3 is 15 amino acids. CDR3 bases: TGCGCCAGCAGCTTGTTCTCCGGGATGATCTACGAGCAGTACTTC. This encodes CASSLFSGMIYEQYF.

This clonotype was counted ten times or more. The chain couples TRBV6-5 to TRBJ1-5, with D possibly TRBD1 on 5 matching bases. Germline V gene lookup returns CDR1 MNHEY and CDR2 SVGAGI. V lost 6 bases and J lost 3, with 24 bases in between. CDR3 length: 18 residues. The CDR3 spells CASSITPPSGTPNQPQHF. The CDR3 nucleotides are TGTGCCAGCAGCATCACTCCACCTAGCGGGACTCCCAATCAGCCCCAGCATTTT.

Concerning this clonotype: Since a much larger clone is just one base distant, this may be a read error. V gene TRBV6-2 or TRBV6-3 combines with J gene TRBJ2-3; 12 nucleotides match TRBD2. CDR3 length: 15 residues. After removal of 0 bases from V and 10 bases from J, the junction contained 5 bases not matched to a gene. Per the germline V gene, CDR1 is MNHEY and CDR2 is SVGEGT. The chain's CDR3 is CASSYSSSGGDAQYF. The DNA of the CDR3 is TGTGCCAGCAGTTACTCCTCTAGCGGGGGGGATGCGCAGTATTTT.

This clonotype was detected ten times or more. This chain connects TRBV4-1 to TRBJ1-4; TRBD1 agrees at 11 bases. Germline lookup yields CDR1 MGHRA and CDR2 YSYEKL. This CDR3 contains 16 residues. The J segment lost 7 bases and the V segment lost 2 bases, leaving 6 bases of the junction unmatched. CDR3: CASSQTPDRGLEKLFF. As DNA, the CDR3 is TGCGCCAGCAGCCAAACCCCGGACAGGGGGCTTGAAAAACTGTTTTTT.

A remark on this clonotype: A read error is possible here, since a much larger clone lies one base away. This rearrangement joins TRBV20-1 to TRBJ2-7; either TRBD1 or TRBD2 may fit D (5 bases each). V gave up 6 bases and J gave up 3 bases, with 21 bases separating them. This CDR3 is 15 amino acids long. The germline gives CDR1 DFQATT, CDR2 SNEGSKA (reference sequence). This CDR3 is CSATVSRGSIYEQYF. The CDR3 DNA reads as TGCAGTGCCACAGTCAGCCGGGGCTCGATCTACGAGCAGTACTTC.

This clonotype showed up many times. The chain uses TRBV9 and TRBJ1-1, with no clear D. This CDR3 is 14 amino acids long. The V and J ends lost 0 bases and 2 bases respectively, with 8 bases between them. Looked up from germline, CDR1 is SGDLS and CDR2 is YYNGEE. Here the CDR3 DNA reads TGTGCCAGCAGCGTAGCGAGGGATAACACTGAAGCTTTCTTT. Translated: CASSVARDNTEAFF.

This clonotype was detected many times. The rearrangement links TRBV6-1 to TRBJ2-6; tentatively, D is TRBD1 (6 bases). CDR1 is MNHNS and CDR2 is SASEGT in the germline V gene. V shed 1 base and J shed 3 bases, with 10 bases lying between them. CDR3 length equals 16 residues. CDR3 DNA sequence: TGTGCCAGCAGTGAAGTACAGGGACGTGGGGCCAACGTCCTGACTTTC. It translates to CASSEVQGRGANVLTF.

There are many counts of this clonotype. The chain combines TRBV9 with TRBJ2-3; D is possibly TRBD2 (8 bases). The CDR3 spans 17 residues. Per the germline V gene, CDR1 is SGDLS and CDR2 is YYNGEE. V lost 3 bases and J 4 bases, leaving 21 bases between the germline ends. CDR3 residues: CASSAQQGGGGPDTQYF. The DNA of the CDR3 is TGTGCCAGCAGCGCCCAACAAGGGGGCGGGGGGCCAGATACGCAGTATTTT.